The rows below give T cell receptor beta chains drawn from one sample of a study of T-cell reconstitution after alpha-beta-depleted transplantation in children. One entry per CDR3 protein, called by TCRdb with MiXCR from the PCR reads. The table shows about 240,000 distinct CDR3 sequences, with roughly 23% occurring only once. Sequences were derived from PBMCs, sampled before TCRalphabeta/CD19-depleted stem cell transplant. The receptors derive from a girl aged 2-10 years with Fanconi anemia, due to receive a stem cell transplant. The CDR3 runs from the conserved cysteine through the conserved F or W. The order of the fields is J gene, V gene, clone size, D gene, CDR3 protein, CDR3 DNA. D genes are given only for firm matches. Only part of the rows carry a size: once, few, many, or a class if the clone is expanded.

>TRBJ1-3|TRBV6-5|.|TRBD1
CASSYAGQGAGNTIYF
TGTGCCAGCAGTTACGCGGGACAGGGGGCAGGAAACACCATATATTTT
>TRBJ2-7|TRBV12-3/TRBV12-4|many|.
CASSPAYGTASTSQYF
TGTGCCAGCAGTCCAGCCTACGGGACTGCGAGCACGTCACAGTACTTC
>TRBJ2-3|TRBV5-1|.|TRBD1
CASWGQAGVTDTQYF
TGCGCCAGCTGGGGACAGGCAGGGGTCACAGATACGCAGTATTTT
>TRBJ2-7|TRBV29-1|.|.
CSVSAEYNEQYF
TGCAGCGTGTCTGCGGAGTACAACGAGCAGTACTTC
>TRBJ2-1|TRBV12-3/TRBV12-4|many|.
CATDAFGQRALGEQFF
TGTGCCACCGACGCCTTTGGACAGCGTGCTCTTGGTGAGCAGTTCTTC
>TRBJ2-7|TRBV20-1|.|.
CSARLNEGGGYEQYF
TGCAGTGCTAGATTAAATGAGGGGGGGGGCTACGAGCAGTACTTC
>TRBJ2-3|TRBV6-5|.|.
CASSKSTDTQYF
TGTGCCAGCAGTAAAAGCACAGATACGCAGTATTTT
>TRBJ2-4|TRBV4-1|.|.
CARSDRILAKNIQYF
TGCGCCAGAAGTGACAGGATACTAGCCAAAAACATTCAGTACTTC
>TRBJ2-1|TRBV19|once|.
CASSNSRESPYNEQFF
TGTGCCAGTAGTAATTCCCGGGAGTCACCCTACAATGAGCAGTTCTTC
>TRBJ2-7|TRBV9|many|TRBD2
CASSESSGGASEQYF
TGTGCCAGCAGCGAGTCTAGCGGGGGTGCGTCCGAGCAGTACTTC
>TRBJ2-3|TRBV20-1|.|.
CSARVGSTQYF
TGCAGTGCTAGAGTCGGGAGTACGCAGTATTTT
>TRBJ1-2|TRBV5-1|few|.
CASSQATGNSYGYTF
TGCGCCAGCAGCCAAGCGACAGGAAATAGCTATGGCTACACCTTC
>TRBJ2-5|TRBV6-1|.|TRBD2
CASSRSWGSGAETQYF
TGTGCCAGCAGCCGTTCGTGGGGTAGCGGGGCGGAGACCCAGTACTTC
>TRBJ2-5|TRBV20-1|.|TRBD1
CSATRTGRETQYF
TGCAGTGCTACCCGGACAGGGCGGGAGACCCAGTACTTC
>TRBJ2-1|TRBV20-1|many|.
CSARDPRFGDYNEQFF
TGCAGTGCTAGAGATCCACGTTTCGGGGACTACAATGAGCAGTTCTTC
>TRBJ2-2|TRBV7-3|many|.
CASSSSPTNTGELFF
TGTGCCAGCAGCTCTAGCCCAACTAACACCGGGGAGCTGTTTTTT
>TRBJ2-5|TRBV4-2|.|TRBD2
CASSPGLAGRTQETQYF
TGTGCCAGCAGCCCGGGACTAGCGGGCCGTACACAAGAGACCCAGTACTTC
>TRBJ2-7|TRBV20-1|few|.
CSASYPHYEQYF
TGCAGTGCTAGTTATCCACATTACGAGCAGTACTTC
>TRBJ2-7|TRBV18|.|TRBD2
CASSPRAGAYEQYF
TGTGCCAGCTCACCACGCGCGGGGGCCTACGAGCAGTACTTC
>TRBJ2-3|TRBV18|.|.
CASSPDTSTDTQYF
TGTGCCAGCTCACCAGATACGAGCACAGATACGCAGTATTTT
>TRBJ2-2|TRBV27|many|TRBD2
CASSSLLAGGPNTGELFF
TGTGCCAGCAGTTCACTACTAGCGGGGGGTCCGAACACCGGGGAGCTGTTTTTT
>TRBJ2-7|TRBV29-1|many|.
CSVEDRQGSYEQYF
TGCAGCGTTGAAGATCGCCAGGGGTCCTACGAGCAGTACTTC
>TRBJ2-5|TRBV29-1|few|.
CSVVGGRRETQYF
TGCAGCGTTGTTGGGGGGCGCCGGGAGACCCAGTACTTC
>TRBJ2-1|TRBV20-1|.|.
CSARAPIAAAYNEQFF
TGCAGTGCTAGAGCCCCAATAGCGGCAGCCTACAATGAGCAGTTCTTC
>TRBJ1-6|TRBV12-3/TRBV12-4|many|TRBD1
CASSWDSTSPLHF
TGTGCCAGCAGCTGGGACAGCACTTCACCCCTCCACTTT
>TRBJ1-3|TRBV6-5|.|.
CASSYLGDRGNTIYF
TGTGCCAGCAGTTACCTCGGGGATCGAGGAAACACCATATATTTT
>TRBJ2-1|TRBV4-1|many|TRBD2
CASSQVGTSGYNEQFF
TGCGCCAGCAGCCAAGTCGGGACTAGCGGTTACAATGAGCAGTTCTTC
>TRBJ2-3|TRBV12-3/TRBV12-4|few|.
CASIPAVENVGLGTDTQYF
TGTGCCAGCATCCCCGCGGTGGAGAATGTAGGACTCGGCACAGATACGCAGTATTTT
>TRBJ2-7|TRBV6-2/TRBV6-3|many|.
CASSYRPSSYEQYF
TGTGCCAGCAGTTACCGCCCGAGTTCCTACGAGCAGTACTTC
>TRBJ1-1|TRBV4-2|once|.
CAISSGRWGTEAFF
TGTGCCATCAGCTCGGGCCGGTGGGGGACTGAAGCTTTCTTT
>TRBJ2-7|TRBV6-6|few|.
CATRLWDEQYF
TGTGCCACCCGATTGTGGGACGAGCAGTACTTC
>TRBJ1-2|TRBV20-1|few|.
CSARDPGGPYGYTF
TGCAGTGCTAGAGATCCGGGAGGTCCATATGGCTACACCTTC
>TRBJ2-3|TRBV12-3/TRBV12-4|few|.
CASSFLSDTQYF
TGTGCCAGCAGTTTTCTCTCGGATACGCAGTATTTT
>TRBJ2-7|TRBV4-2|many|.
CASSWGIGNEQYF
TGTGCCAGCAGCTGGGGGATCGGGAACGAGCAGTACTTC
>TRBJ2-3|TRBV10-3|many|TRBD2
CAISEGTSGVSTDTQYF
TGTGCCATCAGTGAGGGGACTAGCGGGGTTAGCACAGATACGCAGTATTTT
>TRBJ2-2|TRBV10-3|many|.
CAISESRDPGELFF
TGTGCCATCAGTGAGTCAAGGGATCCCGGGGAGCTGTTTTTT
>TRBJ2-1|TRBV20-1|.|.
CSATRGANNEQFF
TGCAGTGCTACGCGAGGGGCTAACAATGAGCAGTTCTTC
>TRBJ2-3|TRBV11-2|many|.
CASSLADSTDTQYF
TGTGCCAGCAGCTTAGCCGACAGCACAGATACGCAGTATTTT
>TRBJ2-3|TRBV20-1|.|.
CSAPKGVRPGDTQYF
TGCAGTGCCCCCAAAGGGGTCCGCCCGGGAGATACGCAGTATTTT
>TRBJ2-2|TRBV29-1|few|.
CSVAASSNTGELFF
TGCAGCGTTGCGGCTAGCAGCAACACCGGGGAGCTGTTTTTT
>TRBJ2-1|TRBV20-1|once|TRBD2
CSARVKTSGRYNEQFF
TGCAGTGCTAGGGTAAAGACTAGCGGGAGATACAATGAGCAGTTCTTC
>TRBJ2-3|TRBV10-3|.|TRBD2
CAISRTSGFSTDTQYF
TGTGCCATCAGTCGGACTAGCGGATTTAGCACAGATACGCAGTATTTT
>TRBJ1-1|TRBV12-3/TRBV12-4|many|.
CASSLSGDTEAFF
TGTGCCAGCAGTTTATCCGGGGACACTGAAGCTTTCTTT
>TRBJ2-7|TRBV20-1|many|.
CSARDPGLLSYEQYF
TGCAGTGCTAGAGATCCCGGACTGCTCTCCTACGAGCAGTACTTC
>TRBJ2-7|TRBV20-1|many|TRBD1
CSARDRRQGYYEQYF
TGCAGTGCTAGAGATCGAAGACAGGGTTATTACGAGCAGTACTTC
>TRBJ2-3|TRBV20-1|many|.
CSASDTDTQYF
TGCAGTGCATCAGATACAGATACGCAGTATTTT
>TRBJ2-3|TRBV9|many|.
CASSVGSPLTDTQYF
TGTGCCAGCAGCGTCGGATCTCCTCTCACAGATACGCAGTATTTT
>TRBJ2-5|TRBV6-6|.|.
CASSYGGPKGQF
TGTGCCAGCAGTTATGGGGGCCCGAAGGGCCAATTC